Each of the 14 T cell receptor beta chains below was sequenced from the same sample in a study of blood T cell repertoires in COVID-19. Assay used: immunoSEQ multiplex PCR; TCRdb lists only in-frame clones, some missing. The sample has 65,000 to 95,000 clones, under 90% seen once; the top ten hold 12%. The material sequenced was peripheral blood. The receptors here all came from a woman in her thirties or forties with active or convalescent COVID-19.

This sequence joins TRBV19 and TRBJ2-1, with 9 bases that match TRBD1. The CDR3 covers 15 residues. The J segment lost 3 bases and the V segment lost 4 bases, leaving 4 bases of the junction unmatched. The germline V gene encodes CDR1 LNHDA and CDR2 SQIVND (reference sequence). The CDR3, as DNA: TGTGCCAGTAGTAGGGGACAGGGAAACTACAATGAGCAGTTCTTC. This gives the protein CASSRGQGNYNEQFF. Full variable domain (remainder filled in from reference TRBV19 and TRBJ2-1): DGGITQSPKYLFRKEGQNVTLSCEQNLNHDAMYWYRQDPGQGLRLIYYSQIVNDFQKGDIAEGYSVSREKKESFPLTVTSAQKNPTAFYLCASSRGQGNYNEQFFGPGTRLTVL.

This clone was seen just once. CDR3 region: CASSTGRGFYGYTF. For the CDR3, the DNA is TGTGCCAGCTCAACCGGGCGGGGCTTCTATGGCTACACCTTC. V gene TRBV18 combines with J gene TRBJ1-2; TRBD1 might be the D (5 bases). Trimming shortened V by 5 bases and J by 4 bases, and 14 bases separated the two germline ends. This CDR3 region has 14 residues. Germline V CDR1 and CDR2: KGHSH, LQKENI.

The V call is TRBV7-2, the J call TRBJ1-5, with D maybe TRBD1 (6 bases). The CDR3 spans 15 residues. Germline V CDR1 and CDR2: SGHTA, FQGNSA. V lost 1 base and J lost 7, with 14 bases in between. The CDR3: CASSLEAGEGQPQHF. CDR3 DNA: TGTGCCAGCAGCTTAGAGGCAGGGGAAGGGCAGCCCCAGCATTTT.

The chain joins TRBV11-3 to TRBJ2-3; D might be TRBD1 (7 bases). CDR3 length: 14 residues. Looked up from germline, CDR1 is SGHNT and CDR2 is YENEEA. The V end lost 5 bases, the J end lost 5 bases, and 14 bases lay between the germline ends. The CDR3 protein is CASSLEGAGDTQYF. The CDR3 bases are TGTGCCAGCAGCCTGGAGGGGGCGGGAGATACGCAGTATTTT.

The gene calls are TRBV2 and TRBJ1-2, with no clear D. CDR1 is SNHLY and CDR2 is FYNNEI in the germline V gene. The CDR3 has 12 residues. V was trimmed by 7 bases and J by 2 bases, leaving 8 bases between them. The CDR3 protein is CASTYSNYGYTF. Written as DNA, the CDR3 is TGTGCCAGCACCTACAGCAACTATGGCTACACCTTC.

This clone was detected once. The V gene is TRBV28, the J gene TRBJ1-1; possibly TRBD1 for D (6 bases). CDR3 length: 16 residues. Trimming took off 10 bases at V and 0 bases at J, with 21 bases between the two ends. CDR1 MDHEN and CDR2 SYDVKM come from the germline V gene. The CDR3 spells CATREDSRGMNTEAFF. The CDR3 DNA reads TGTGCCACCCGAGAAGATTCGAGGGGGATGAACACTGAAGCTTTCTTT.

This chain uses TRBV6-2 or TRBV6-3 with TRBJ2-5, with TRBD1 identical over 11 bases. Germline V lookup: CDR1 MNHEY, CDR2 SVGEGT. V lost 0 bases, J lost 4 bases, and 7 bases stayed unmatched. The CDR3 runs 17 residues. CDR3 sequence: CASSYSGQGDVLETQYF. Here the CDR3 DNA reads TGTGCCAGCAGTTACTCGGGACAGGGGGACGTATTAGAGACCCAGTACTTC.

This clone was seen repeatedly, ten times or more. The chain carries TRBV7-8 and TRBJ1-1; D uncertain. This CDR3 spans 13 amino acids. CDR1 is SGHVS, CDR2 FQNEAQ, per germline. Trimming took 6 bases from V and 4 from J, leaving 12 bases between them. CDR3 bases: TGTGCCAGCAGTCGTAGTAGTGGCACTGAAGCTTTCTTT. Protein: CASSRSSGTEAFF.

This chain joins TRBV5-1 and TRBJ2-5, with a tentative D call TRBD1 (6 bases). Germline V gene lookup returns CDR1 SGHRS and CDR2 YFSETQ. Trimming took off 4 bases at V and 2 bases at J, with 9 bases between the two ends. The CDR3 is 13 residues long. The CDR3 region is CASSGGLQETQYF. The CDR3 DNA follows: TGCGCCAGCAGCGGGGGCCTGCAAGAGACCCAGTACTTC.

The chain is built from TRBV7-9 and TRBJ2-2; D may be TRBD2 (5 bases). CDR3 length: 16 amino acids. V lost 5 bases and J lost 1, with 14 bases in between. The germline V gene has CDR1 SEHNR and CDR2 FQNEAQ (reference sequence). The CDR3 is CASSGRTDWNTGELFF. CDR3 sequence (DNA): TGTGCCAGCAGCGGAAGGACGGACTGGAACACCGGGGAGCTGTTTTTT.

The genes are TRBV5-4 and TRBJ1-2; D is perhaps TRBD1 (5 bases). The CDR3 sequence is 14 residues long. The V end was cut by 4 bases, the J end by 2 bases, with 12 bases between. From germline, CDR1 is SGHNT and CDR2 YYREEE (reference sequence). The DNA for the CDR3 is TGTGCCAGCAGCATCCAGGGTTTCAACTATGGCTACACCTTC. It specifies CASSIQGFNYGYTF.

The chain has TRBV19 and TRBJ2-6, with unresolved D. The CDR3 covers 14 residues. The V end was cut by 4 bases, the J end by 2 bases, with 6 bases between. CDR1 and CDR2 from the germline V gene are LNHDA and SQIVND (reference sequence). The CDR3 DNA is TGTGCCAGTAGTAAAGCCGCTGGGGCCAACGTCCTGACTTTC. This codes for CASSKAAGANVLTF.

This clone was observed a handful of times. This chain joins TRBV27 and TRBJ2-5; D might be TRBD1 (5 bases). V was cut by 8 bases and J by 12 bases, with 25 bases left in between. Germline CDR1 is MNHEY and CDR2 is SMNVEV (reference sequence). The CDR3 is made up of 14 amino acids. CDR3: CASGHEMGRDQKYF. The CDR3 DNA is TGTGCCAGCGGACATGAAATGGGGCGCGACCAAAAGTACTTC.

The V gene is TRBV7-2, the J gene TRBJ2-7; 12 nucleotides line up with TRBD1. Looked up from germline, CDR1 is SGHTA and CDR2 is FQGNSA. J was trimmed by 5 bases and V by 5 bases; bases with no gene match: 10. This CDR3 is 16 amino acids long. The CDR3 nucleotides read TGTGCCAGCAGCCTCCTCCCGGGGACAGGGGGCCACGAGCAGTACTTC. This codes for CASSLLPGTGGHEQYF.